Presented here are 28 T cell receptor beta chains from one specimen sequenced in a study of T-cell memory formation after mild COVID-19. TCRdb reanalysed the 5' RACE reads using MiXCR and keeps one entry per CDR3 protein. The repertoire consists of fewer than 400,000 distinct CDR3 sequences, with roughly 15% occurring once and the leading ten covering 20% to 25%. The sample was PBMCs or a T cell subset sorted from them (not recorded which). The receptors shown here come from a man aged 18 to 30 who had mild COVID-19 (a few samples of this study predate the infection). Cell type and time point are not known.

This clonotype appeared a few times. The chain links TRBV6-5 to TRBJ1-6; the D is unclear. Germline CDR1 reads MNHEY; CDR2 reads SVGAGI. The length of the CDR3 is 12 residues. V lost 5 bases, J lost 10 bases, and 9 bases lay in between. The CDR3 here is CASSTIGSPLHF. The CDR3 coding sequence is TGTGCCAGCAGTACCATAGGGTCACCCCTCCACTTT.

The V and J genes are TRBV12-3 or TRBV12-4 and TRBJ2-5; D might be TRBD1 or TRBD2, each matching 7 bases. Trimming stripped 5 bases from V and 7 bases from J, with 17 bases between. The CDR3 contains 14 residues. The chain's CDR3 is CASSPGGGMTTQYF. For the CDR3, the DNA is TGTGCCAGCAGTCCAGGGGGGGGCATGACGACCCAGTACTTC.

The chain couples TRBV7-6 to TRBJ2-3; D is ambiguous. Germline-derived CDR1 and CDR2 are SGHVS and FNYEAQ. The V gene lost 1 base and the J gene lost 4 bases, with 6 bases spanning the gap. The CDR3 is made up of 13 amino acids. The CDR3 DNA reads as TGTGCCAGCAGCTTAGGGTGGTCAGATACGCAGTATTTT. Protein product: CASSLGWSDTQYF.

The J gene is TRBJ1-1, the V gene TRBV19; D gene uncertain. This CDR3 spans 14 amino acids. The V gene lost 1 base and the J gene lost 2 bases, with 8 bases spanning the gap. Germline CDR1 and CDR2: LNHDA and SQIVND (reference sequence). The CDR3 region is CASSIGVSNTEAFF. Written as DNA, the CDR3 is TGTGCCAGTAGTATAGGGGTCAGCAACACTGAAGCTTTCTTT.

This clonotype was recorded a few times. The chain combines TRBV4-1 with TRBJ1-5; 7 nucleotides agree with TRBD1. Trimming took 3 bases from V and 6 from J; bases not matched to a gene: 14. CDR3 length: 17 amino acids. Germline V gene data show CDR1 as MGHRA and CDR2 as YSYEKL. CDR3 coding DNA: TGCGCCAGCAGCCACCCCCGGGACAGAGTTTCGCGTCAGCCCCAGCATTTT. Residues: CASSHPRDRVSRQPQHF.

Many counts were recorded for this clonotype. The chain combines TRBV7-2 with TRBJ2-2; D assignment may be TRBD1 or TRBD2 (6 bases each). V was clipped by 3 bases and J by 5 bases, with 10 bases between them. Germline values: CDR1 SGHTA, CDR2 FQGNSA. The CDR3 extends over 14 amino acids. In DNA form, the CDR3 reads TGTGCCAGCAGCTTCGGGGGCGAGACCGGGGAGCTGTTTTTT. Amino acids: CASSFGGETGELFF.

The J gene is TRBJ1-1, the V gene TRBV7-9; D call uncertain. Trimming removed 10 bases from V and 0 bases from J, with 6 bases in between. CDR1 and CDR2 from the germline V gene are SEHNR and FQNEAQ (reference sequence). The CDR3 totals 11 residues. CDR3 in DNA: TGTGCCACGCGGATGAACACTGAAGCTTTCTTT. Translating it yields CATRMNTEAFF.

There are a few counts of this clonotype. J is TRBJ2-7 and V is TRBV5-1, with D perhaps TRBD1 or TRBD2 (5 bases each). Trimming stripped 4 bases from V and 2 bases from J, with 19 bases between. In germline, CDR1 is SGHRS, CDR2 YFSETQ. The CDR3 covers 16 residues. CDR3 protein: CASSLLGRKTTYEQYF. Here the CDR3 DNA reads TGCGCCAGCAGCCTACTGGGACGGAAGACCACCTACGAGCAGTACTTC.

This clonotype was counted between two and nine times. This rearrangement joins TRBV29-1 to TRBJ2-7; TRBD1 agrees at 7 bases. The CDR3 extends over 13 amino acids. V trimming: 6 bases; J trimming: 6 bases; junction bases outside the gene matches: 11. Germline-derived CDR1 and CDR2 are SQVTM and ANQGSEA. The CDR3 DNA sequence: TGCAGCGTGAAGACAGGGCCATCCCTCGAGCAGTACTTC. It translates to CSVKTGPSLEQYF.

This clonotype was seen many times. This chain connects TRBV7-9 to TRBJ1-2; TRBD1 agrees at 9 bases. The V gene end was trimmed by 3 bases and the J gene end by 6 bases; junction bases not matched to a gene: 5. Germline V gives CDR1 SEHNR, CDR2 FQNEAQ (reference sequence). This CDR3 contains 14 residues. The CDR3 DNA sequence: TGTGCCAGCAGCTTGAGGGGACAGGGAGATGGCTACACCTTC. It codes for CASSLRGQGDGYTF.

The chain combines TRBV6-6 with TRBJ2-7; 8 nucleotides match TRBD1. There are 13 residues in the CDR3. Germline V gene sequence: CDR1 MNHNY, CDR2 SVGAGI (reference sequence). The ends lost 4 bases at V and 2 bases at J; junction bases unmatched: 1. CDR3 nucleotide sequence: TGTGCCAGCAGTTTGGACAGGGCCTACGAGCAGTACTTC. Amino acids: CASSLDRAYEQYF.

The gene calls are TRBV7-2 and TRBJ2-7, with D unclear. There are 13 residues in the CDR3. Germline values: CDR1 SGHTA, CDR2 FQGNSA. In nucleotides, the CDR3 is TGTGCCAGCAGCGTGACACCTTCAGGCGAGAAGTACGTC. Its translation is CASSVTPSGEKYV.

This rearrangement joins TRBV5-1 to TRBJ1-1; D gene ambiguous. CDR3 length equals 16 residues. Deletions cut 4 bases from V and 5 bases from J, with 21 bases between. In germline, CDR1 is SGHRS, CDR2 YFSETQ. The CDR3 DNA follows: TGCGCCAGCAGCCTTTTTTCGGTAGGATTGATGACTGAAGCTTTCTTT. It yields the protein CASSLFSVGLMTEAFF.

This chain connects TRBV18 to TRBJ2-2, with TRBD2 matching over 9 bases. The CDR3 runs to 14 residues. J gave up 6 bases and V 8 bases, and 7 bases lay outside the gene matches. Germline V gene sequence: CDR1 KGHSH, CDR2 LQKENI. CDR3 nucleotide sequence: TGTGCCAGCCTCCGGACTAGCGCGTCCGGGGAGCTGTTTTTT. This translates into CASLRTSASGELFF.

The chain has TRBV15 and TRBJ2-1, with 8 bases fitting TRBD2. CDR1 is LNHNV and CDR2 is YYDKDF in the germline V gene (reference sequence). The CDR3 covers 14 residues. V lost 6 bases and J lost 8; bases outside the gene matches: 9. CDR3 loop: CATSSPAGVYEQFF. CDR3 DNA sequence: TGTGCCACCAGTAGTCCAGCGGGGGTCTATGAGCAGTTCTTC. Combining the CDR3 with reference TRBV15 and TRBJ2-1 gives the whole variable domain DAMVIQNPRYQVTQFGKPVTLSCSQTLNHNVMYWYQQKSSQAPKLLFHYYDKDFNNEADTPDNFQSRRPNTSFCFLDIRSPGLGDTAMYLCATSSPAGVYEQFFGPGTRLTVL.

The CDR3 coding sequence is TGTGCCAGCAGTGCGACTTCTCACGGCGAGCAGTTCTTC. It yields the protein CASSATSHGEQFF. The chain has TRBV28 and TRBJ2-1; D not certain. V was clipped by 5 bases and J by 10 bases, with 15 bases between them. Germline V gene lookup returns CDR1 MDHEN and CDR2 SYDVKM. The CDR3 spans 13 residues.

This clonotype has just a few counts. V usage is TRBV20-1 and J usage is TRBJ2-7, with TRBD2 identical over 9 bases. The CDR3 has 14 residues. V was pared by 1 base and J by 0 bases, with 1 base of the junction left unmatched. Germline CDR1 and CDR2: DFQATT and SNEGSKA (reference sequence). The CDR3 reads CSARGLADSYEQYV. CDR3 DNA: TGCAGTGCTAGAGGACTAGCGGACTCCTACGAGCAGTACGTC.

This clonotype came up once. The chain links TRBV6-5 to TRBJ1-1; D is ambiguous. The CDR3 length is 12 residues. The germline V gene has CDR1 MNHEY and CDR2 SVGAGI. Trimming shortened V by 8 bases and J by 8 bases, and 15 bases separated the two germline ends. The CDR3 DNA sequence: TGTGCCAGCCGTCAACTACAAGGGGAAGCTTTCTTT. Encoded protein: CASRQLQGEAFF.

The chain links TRBV5-1 to TRBJ1-2; TRBD1 matches at 7 bases. Germline V gene data show CDR1 as SGHRS and CDR2 as YFSETQ. The V gene end was trimmed by 0 bases and the J gene end by 4 bases; junction bases not matched to a gene: 6. The CDR3 has 15 amino acids. CDR3 sequence: CASSLVQTGFYGYTF. The CDR3 coding sequence is TGCGCCAGCAGCTTGGTCCAGACAGGGTTCTATGGCTACACCTTC.

This clonotype was counted many times. The chain employs TRBV13 and TRBJ1-1, with D possibly TRBD1 on 5 matching bases. This CDR3 is 13 amino acids long. Germline assignment: CDR1 PRHDT and CDR2 FYEKMQ (reference sequence). V lost 2 bases, J lost 6 bases, and 10 bases lay in between. The CDR3 loop is CASSLLRGPEAFF. CDR3 sequence (DNA): TGTGCCAGCAGCTTATTGAGGGGCCCTGAAGCTTTCTTT.

This clonotype has a handful of counts. The rearrangement links TRBV6-2 or TRBV6-3 to TRBJ1-2, with D possibly matching TRBD1 (5 bases). Germline-derived CDR1 and CDR2 are MNHEY and SVGEGT. V was clipped by 4 bases and J by 4 bases, with 16 bases between them. The CDR3 spans 15 residues. The DNA for the CDR3 is TGTGCCAGCAGTTCACCGGGACGGACCCTCTATGGCTACACCTTC. Its translation is CASSSPGRTLYGYTF.

The chain joins TRBV10-3 to TRBJ2-3, with unresolved D. This CDR3 is built from 15 residues. V gave up 1 base and J gave up 1 base, with 9 bases separating them. Germline assignment: CDR1 ENHRY and CDR2 SYGVKD. CDR3 in amino acids: CAISEYGLGTDTQYF. CDR3 DNA: TGTGCCATCAGTGAGTACGGGTTAGGCACAGATACGCAGTATTTT.

The chain carries TRBV12-5 and TRBJ1-4; D unclear. The CDR3 is made up of 16 amino acids. Germline loops: CDR1 LGHNT, CDR2 FRNRAP. V was pared by 5 bases and J by 0 bases, with 13 bases between. This CDR3 reads CASGPPVYATNEKLFF. The CDR3 coding sequence is TGTGCTAGTGGTCCCCCAGTTTATGCAACTAATGAAAAACTGTTTTTT.

This clonotype was observed a single time. The J gene is TRBJ1-2, the V gene TRBV7-9; D not resolved. Germline-derived CDR1 and CDR2 are SEHNR and FQNEAQ (reference sequence). Trimming cost V 1 base and J 2 bases, with 8 bases left between them. The length of the CDR3 is 14 residues. CDR3 sequence: CASSLEPVNYGYTF. In nucleotides, the CDR3 is TGTGCCAGCAGCTTAGAGCCAGTCAACTATGGCTACACCTTC.

This sequence joins TRBV5-6 and TRBJ2-5; no reliable D call. The CDR3 is made up of 13 amino acids. Germline V CDR1 and CDR2: SGHDT, YYEEEE. Trimming took off 1 base at V and 2 bases at J, with 6 bases between the two ends. The CDR3 protein is CASSLLFQETQYF. Here the CDR3 DNA reads TGTGCCAGCAGCTTGCTCTTTCAAGAGACCCAGTACTTC.

This clonotype was found a few times. V gene TRBV27 combines with J gene TRBJ2-1; 9 bases align to TRBD2. This CDR3 is 15 amino acids long. The V gene's germline CDR1 is MNHEY and CDR2 SMNVEV (reference sequence). V trimming: 3 bases; J trimming: 8 bases; junction bases outside the gene matches: 8. The chain's CDR3 is CASSFGAGGPYEQFF. CDR3 in DNA: TGTGCCAGCAGTTTCGGGGCGGGGGGGCCCTATGAGCAGTTCTTC.

The rearrangement uses TRBV12-3 or TRBV12-4 and TRBJ2-3; D ambiguous. V dropped 8 bases and J dropped 0 bases, with 15 bases sitting between them. CDR3 length: 15 residues. The chain's CDR3 is CASGIRVSSTDTQYF. Written as DNA, the CDR3 is TGTGCCAGCGGCATAAGGGTTTCTAGCACAGATACGCAGTATTTT.

This clonotype was recorded at least ten times. The chain carries TRBV7-8 and TRBJ2-1; 7 bases line up with TRBD1. CDR3 length equals 13 residues. With V trimmed by 3 bases and J by 7 bases, 3 bases remained unmatched. The germline CDR1 and CDR2 sequences are SGHVS and FQNEAQ. The CDR3 DNA reads as TGTGCCAGCAGCTTGGGACAGAAAAATGAGCAGTTCTTC. It encodes CASSLGQKNEQFF.